The rows below give T cell receptor beta chains drawn from one sample of a study of blood T cell repertoires in COVID-19. Profiled with immunoSEQ multiplex PCR; TCRdb holds only in-frame clones, not every one. The data hold about 30,000 clones, with roughly 89% observed a single time. Source material: peripheral blood. The receptors shown here come from an elderly man with acute or convalescent COVID-19. Both conserved end residues are part of each CDR3. D genes are given only for firm matches. Size tells how often a clone was seen (once, few, many) or the class of an expanded clone, and some rows leave it out.

CDR3aa,CDR3nt,d_gene,len,v_gene,j_gene,abundance
CASSFTSAGTGELFF,TGCGCCAGCAGCTTCACTAGCGCAGGGACCGGGGAGCTGTTTTTT,TRBD2,15,TRBV5-1,TRBJ2-2,.
CASSLVIQGLSSYEQYF,TGTGCCAGCAGCTTAGTAATACAGGGGCTTAGCTCCTACGAGCAGTACTTC,TRBD1,17,TRBV7-8,TRBJ2-7,.
CASSLDRGHRGYTF,TGTGCCAGCAGCTTAGACAGGGGGCACCGGGGCTACACCTTC,TRBD1,14,TRBV7-9,TRBJ1-2,.
CASSKPQGAPNYGYTF,TGTGCCAGCAGCAAACCACAGGGGGCACCTAACTATGGCTACACCTTC,TRBD1,16,TRBV13,TRBJ1-2,once
CASSRRGNEQFF,TGTGCCAGCAGCCGACGGGGCAATGAGCAGTTCTTC,.,12,TRBV7-8,TRBJ2-1,.
CAWSASRGGSGNTIYF,TGTGCCTGGAGTGCGAGTAGGGGAGGATCTGGAAACACCATATATTTT,.,16,TRBV30,TRBJ1-3,.
CSVGGLGNQPQHF,TGCAGCGTTGGGGGCTTGGGCAATCAGCCCCAGCATTTT,.,13,TRBV29-1,TRBJ1-5,.
CASSFRNSKAATEAFF,TGTGCCAGCAGTTTCAGAAACTCCAAGGCGGCCACTGAAGCTTTCTTT,.,16,TRBV28,TRBJ1-1,few
CASSQGVVNTEAFF,TGTGCCAGCAGCCAAGGTGTCGTGAACACTGAAGCTTTCTTT,.,14,TRBV3-1/TRBV3-2,TRBJ1-1,.
CASSSSSGSGGTQYF,TGTGCCAGCAGCTCCTCTAGCGGGAGCGGGGGTACGCAGTATTTT,TRBD2,15,TRBV5-4,TRBJ2-3,.
CASSDPWQGGYTF,TGTGCCAGCAGTGACCCCTGGCAGGGTGGCTACACCTTC,.,13,TRBV27,TRBJ1-2,.
CASSQALSSYNSPLHF,TGTGCCAGCAGCCAAGCCCTGAGCTCCTATAATTCACCCCTCCACTTT,.,16,TRBV3-1/TRBV3-2,TRBJ1-6,.
CASNLAGGRETQYF,TGTGCCAGCAACTTAGCGGGAGGGCGTGAGACCCAGTACTTC,TRBD2,14,TRBV3-1/TRBV3-2,TRBJ2-5,few
CASSLRTGNYGYTF,TGTGCCAGCAGCCTCCGGACAGGGAATTATGGCTACACCTTC,TRBD1,14,TRBV7-2,TRBJ1-2,once
CASSLRGGGKIEQYF,TGTGCCAGCAGCTTACGCGGAGGGGGCAAGATCGAGCAGTACTTC,.,15,TRBV11-2,TRBJ2-7,once
CSASGTSGRPSNTGELFF,TGCAGCGCTTCTGGGACTAGCGGGAGGCCATCGAACACCGGGGAGCTGTTTTTT,TRBD2,18,TRBV29-1,TRBJ2-2,.
CASSLGGGQRSLTQYF,TGTGCCAGCAGCTTAGGGGGAGGCCAACGCAGTCTGACCCAGTACTTC,.,16,TRBV7-9,TRBJ2-5,.
CASSSLQRYDGYTF,TGTGCCAGCAGTTCTTTACAGAGATATGATGGCTACACCTTC,.,14,TRBV27,TRBJ1-2,once
CASSPGRSSYNEQFF,TGTGCCAGCTCACCCGGCCGGAGCTCCTACAATGAGCAGTTCTTC,.,15,TRBV18,TRBJ2-1,.
CASRGRGRQETQYF,TGTGCCAGCAGGGGCAGGGGCCGCCAAGAGACCCAGTACTTC,.,14,TRBV6-5,TRBJ2-5,.
CASSLPLVAGEHEQYF,TGTGCCAGCAGCCTCCCTCTGGTAGCGGGAGAACACGAGCAGTACTTC,TRBD2,16,TRBV7-2,TRBJ2-7,once
CAAAYGDTFYEQYF,TGTGCCGCAGCATACGGGGACACTTTCTACGAGCAGTACTTC,.,14,TRBV6-5,TRBJ2-7,.
CASSQLAETYEQYF,TGCGCCAGCAGCCAACTAGCGGAGACCTACGAGCAGTACTTC,TRBD2,14,TRBV4-1,TRBJ2-7,.
CASSYSRQGYGYTF,TGTGCCAGCAGTTACTCCAGACAGGGGTATGGCTACACCTTC,TRBD1,14,TRBV6-5,TRBJ1-2,few
CASSSEVKAGELFF,TGTGCCAGCAGCTCAGAGGTCAAGGCCGGGGAGCTGTTTTTT,.,14,TRBV9,TRBJ2-2,once
CASSPTGADGYTF,TGCGCCAGCAGCCCTACAGGGGCGGATGGCTACACCTTC,TRBD1,13,TRBV5-1,TRBJ1-2,.
CASSLAGYEGDTQYF,TGTGCCAGCAGCTTAGCGGGATATGAAGGAGATACGCAGTATTTT,.,15,TRBV11-2,TRBJ2-3,.
CASSEHPLVGVAQYF,TGTGCCAGCAGTGAACACCCCCTGGTGGGAGTTGCCCAGTACTTC,.,15,TRBV6-1,TRBJ2-5,.
CAWRGDFQETYSGGTQYF,TGTGCCTGGAGGGGTGATTTTCAAGAGACTTACTCGGGGGGGACCCAGTACTTC,TRBD2,18,TRBV30,TRBJ2-5,.
CASGLVGTGVDYEQYF,TGTGCTAGTGGTTTGGTGGGGACGGGAGTAGACTACGAGCAGTACTTC,.,16,TRBV12-5,TRBJ2-7,.
CASSEYGTGGPDTQYF,TGCGCCAGCAGTGAGTACGGGACAGGGGGGCCAGATACGCAGTATTTT,TRBD1,16,TRBV10-2,TRBJ2-3,.
CASSVQGLSYGYTF,TGTGCCAGCAGTGTCCAGGGATTAAGCTATGGCTACACCTTC,.,14,TRBV2,TRBJ1-2,once
CASTRDSGEWTEAFF,TGTGCCAGCACCCGGGACTCTGGGGAATGGACTGAAGCTTTCTTT,.,15,TRBV21-1,TRBJ1-1,.
CAWSGGTENQPQHF,TGTGCCTGGAGTGGGGGGACAGAAAATCAGCCCCAGCATTTT,TRBD1,14,TRBV30,TRBJ1-5,.
CASSPGLATSGANVLTF,TGTGCCAGCAGCCCGGGACTAGCCACGTCTGGGGCCAACGTCCTGACTTTC,TRBD2,17,TRBV6-2/TRBV6-3,TRBJ2-6,.
CASSLGSIQETQYF,TGTGCCAGCAGCTTGGGCAGTATTCAAGAGACCCAGTACTTC,.,14,TRBV7-8,TRBJ2-5,.
CASSRGGDSGNTIYF,TGTGCCAGCAGCCGAGGGGGAGACTCTGGAAACACCATATATTTT,.,15,TRBV5-4,TRBJ1-3,.
CAWRTKKTDEQYF,TGTGCCTGGAGAACGAAGAAGACAGACGAGCAGTACTTC,.,13,TRBV30,TRBJ2-7,.
CAWTRFGSYTGELFF,TGTGCCTGGACCAGGTTTGGATCCTACACCGGGGAGCTGTTTTTT,.,15,TRBV30,TRBJ2-2,.
CASSPRFGFPAGGSYEQYF,TGCGCCAGCAGCCCGAGGTTCGGATTCCCGGCGGGAGGCTCCTACGAGCAGTACTTC,TRBD2,19,TRBV5-1,TRBJ2-7,.
CASSPYNRDTGELFF,TGTGCCAGCAGCCCCTACAACAGGGACACCGGGGAGCTGTTTTTT,.,15,TRBV7-8,TRBJ2-2,.